The clone carrying this T cell receptor beta chain was found a few times. The entry originates in a study of CDR3 diversity in severe acne. Trimming left V 3 bases short and J 3 bases short, with 11 bases between. CDR1 is KGHDR and CDR2 is SFDVKD in the germline V gene. The CDR3 has 16 amino acids. TCRdb passed the PCR reads through MiXCR, listing each CDR3 protein once. The repertoire consists of 84,000 or so distinct CDR3 sequences, with roughly half occurring once and the leading ten covering 9.5% to 13%. The sequencing input was blood. The chain carries TRBV24-1 and TRBJ2-6; D may be TRBD2 (5 bases). The receptor was isolated from a male donor in good health, serving as a control. The CDR3 reads CATSDKRLLGANVLTF. The CDR3 DNA reads as TGTGCCACCAGTGATAAGCGGCTGCTTGGGGCCAACGTCCTGACTTTC.